This entry concerns a single TCR beta chain. This entry comes from a study of blood T cells in healthy people across ages. The germline V gene encodes CDR1 DFQATT and CDR2 SNEGSKA (reference sequence). Trimming took off 5 bases at V and 8 bases at J, with 22 bases between the two ends. CDR3 length equals 15 residues. A second roughly 7 to 11 cycle PCR used barcoded and J-beta primers. Carrying 12 random nucleotides, a template-switch adaptor labeled each individual cDNA molecule. Via MiXCR, TCRdb re-called the 5' RACE reads, giving one row per CDR3 protein. The sample carries about 780,000 distinct CDR3 sequences, 35% to 50% recorded once.

Material for sequencing was blood. The source is a man at least 80 years old in good health. The genes are TRBV20-1 and TRBJ2-1; D gene uncertain. CDR3 sequence (DNA): TGCAGTGCTCCTCGACTGGATAGGCCTTCGGATGAGCAGTTCTTC. Translation: CSAPRLDRPSDEQFF.